This T cell receptor (beta chain) was obtained from a study of OX40 agonist ivuxolimab in advanced cancers. Deletions cut 5 bases from V and 1 base from J, with 14 bases between. CDR1 and CDR2 (germline): MDHEN, SYDVKM. This CDR3 has 16 residues. The table came from immunoSEQ multiplex PCR; TCRdb's copy has only in-frame clones and leaves some out. Altogether over 100,000 clones are present, 93% being singletons, with the ten largest covering more than 0.15%. Sequencing used CD4+ or CD8+ T cells sorted from blood, obtained in a trial of the OX40 agonist ivuxolimab. The TCR was taken from an adult with an advanced solid tumor such as melanoma, head and neck, liver or kidney cancer. This chain connects TRBV28 to TRBJ2-2, with D possibly being TRBD2 (7 bases). This CDR3 reads CASSPRGAQNTGELFF. The CDR3 nucleotides are TGTGCCAGCAGTCCCCGGGGGGCCCAGAACACCGGGGAGCTGTTTTTT.